This TCR beta chain was captured by sequencing in a study of shared clonotypes between healthy human individuals. A split of CD4+ cells into CD45RA+ naive and CD45RA-negative memory subsets was performed. Trimming pared 2 bases from V and 3 bases from J, leaving 13 bases between. CDR1 is SGHRS, CDR2 YFSETQ, per germline. The CDR3 is 15 amino acids. The assay used deep level. Measured with immunoSEQ multiplex PCR; TCRdb has only the in-frame clones, and not every one. Among about 2.3 million clones listed, around 90% were seen once. The specimen was naive CD4+ T cells from PBMCs. Subset defined: CD45RA+ positively selected. The TCR sequence derives from a man aged 18-30 years in good health. Some clones in this sample may be carry-over from other donors' samples. The rearrangement joins TRBV5-1 to TRBJ2-3; maybe TRBD2 (6 bases). CDR3 sequence reads: CASSFGGMSTDTQYF. CDR3 DNA: TGCGCCAGCAGCTTTGGAGGGATGAGTACAGATACGCAGTATTTT. The variable domain in full, with the rest retrieved from reference TRBV5-1 and TRBJ2-3, is KAGVTQTPRYLIKTRGQQVTLSCSPISGHRSVSWYQQTPGQGLQFLFEYFSETQRNKGNFPGRFSGRQFSNSRSEMNVSTLELGDSALYLCASSFGGMSTDTQYFGPGTRLTVL.